This T cell receptor beta chain was captured in a study of T-cell reconstitution after alpha-beta-depleted transplantation in children. Study-level findings and limits: By one year post-transplant, T-cell counts and diversity largely arose from T cells that were newly produced.

This clonotype turned up a few times. Antigen unknown. V lost 2 bases and J lost 1; bases outside the gene matches: 0. The germline V gene encodes CDR1 WSHSY and CDR2 SAAADI. This CDR3 is built from 15 residues. Unique molecular identifiers were incorporated during preparation of the TCRbeta library. TCRdb called the PCR reads again in MiXCR, with one record for every CDR3 protein. The repertoire consists of around 450,000 distinct CDR3 sequences, with about a sixth occurring once and the leading ten covering under 30%. The sample in question was PBMCs, mostly from graft donor cells, obtained 360 days after TCRalphabeta/CD19-depleted stem cell transplant. V usage is TRBV10-2 and J usage is TRBJ2-2, with 8 nucleotides matching TRBD2. The source of this sequence is a boy under two years old who had a stem cell transplant for Wiskott-Aldrich syndrome, so the T cells may come from the graft donor. This CDR3 is CASSETSGNTGELFF. The CDR3 nucleotides are TGCGCCAGCAGTGAGACTAGCGGGAACACCGGGGAGCTGTTTTTT.